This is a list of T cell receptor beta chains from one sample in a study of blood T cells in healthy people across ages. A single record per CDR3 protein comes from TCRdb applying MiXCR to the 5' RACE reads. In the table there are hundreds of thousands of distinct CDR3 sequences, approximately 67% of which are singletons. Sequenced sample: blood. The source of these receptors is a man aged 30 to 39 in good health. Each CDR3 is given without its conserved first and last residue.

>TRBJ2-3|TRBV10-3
VISERDRGRPADTQY
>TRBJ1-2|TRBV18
ASSPPSLNYGYT
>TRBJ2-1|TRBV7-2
ASSLGGEGADEQF
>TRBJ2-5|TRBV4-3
ASSQVAGAWETQY
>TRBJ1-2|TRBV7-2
ASSLGQGARSGYGYT
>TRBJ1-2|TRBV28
ASSWGQPNYGYT
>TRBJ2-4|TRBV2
ASSGWDYMTKNIQY
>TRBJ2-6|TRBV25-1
ASSPQGGDVLT
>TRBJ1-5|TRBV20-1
SARGAVNQPQH
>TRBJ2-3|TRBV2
ASRLDTDTQY
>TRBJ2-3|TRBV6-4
ASTPNNGFGAQY
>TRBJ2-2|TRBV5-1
ASSLEASRSGELF
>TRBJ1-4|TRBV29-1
SVPGQGDEKLF
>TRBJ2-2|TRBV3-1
ASSQDWFDRGDTGELF
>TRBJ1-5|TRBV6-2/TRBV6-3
ASSYSRQSNQPQH
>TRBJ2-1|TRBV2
ASSERGTSGLREQF
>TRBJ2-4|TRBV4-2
ASSQVRGKDIQY
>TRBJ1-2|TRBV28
ASSLSGRGGSYGYT
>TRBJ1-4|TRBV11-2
ASSLLIAEKLF
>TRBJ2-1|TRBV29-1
SVIRSGTGFDEQF
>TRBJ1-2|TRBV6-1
ASSEGFGGYT
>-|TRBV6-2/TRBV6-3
ASSYTGYTEETQY
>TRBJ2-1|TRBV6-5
ASSYPYHSLAGGGNEQF
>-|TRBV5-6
ASSYYRGPGETQY
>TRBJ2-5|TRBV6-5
ASSYTYAEEETQY
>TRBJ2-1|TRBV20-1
SAREWVLAGNEQF
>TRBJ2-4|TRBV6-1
ASSTDRVKNIQY
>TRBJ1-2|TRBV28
ASGPGQVYGYT
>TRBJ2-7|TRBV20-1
SARGRISSYEQY
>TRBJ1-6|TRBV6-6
ASNPGQGNSPLH
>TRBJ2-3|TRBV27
ASATGLGTDTQY
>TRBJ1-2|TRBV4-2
ASSLTVENYGYT
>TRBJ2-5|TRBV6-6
ASSTSERGGQETQY
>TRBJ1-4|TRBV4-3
ASSQDLGLGKLF
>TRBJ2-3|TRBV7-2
ASSFSPGADTQY
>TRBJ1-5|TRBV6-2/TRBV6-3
ASSYFGERDQPQH
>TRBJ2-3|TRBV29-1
SGGGFTDTQY
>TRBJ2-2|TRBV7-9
ACVAGANTGELF
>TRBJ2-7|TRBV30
AWSGSAGSSYEQY
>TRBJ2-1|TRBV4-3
ASSQVRLAGGAHEQF
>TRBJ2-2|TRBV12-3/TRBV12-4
ASSLAAGSGELF